This section outlines one T cell receptor beta chain sequence together with its context. Antigen unknown. One entry per CDR3 protein results from TCRdb running MiXCR on the multiplex PCR reads. The profile shows some 170,000 distinct CDR3 sequences, around 35% of them singletons. The germline V gene encodes CDR1 WSHSY and CDR2 SAAADI. The V gene lost 2 bases and the J gene lost 0 bases, with 5 bases spanning the gap. CDR3 size: 15 residues. The data derive from a study of breast tumors, draining lymph nodes, adjacent tissues. Study findings and constraints: Tumor TCR diversity was below lymph nodes but above nontumor tissue. Tumor T cell lymph node origin was a supported hypothesis, not proven.

Axillary draining lymph nodes of breast cancer patients supplied the node samples. The TCR was taken from a female donor with breast cancer. Some clones in this sample may be carry-over from other donors' samples. The sequenced sample was axillary lymph node tissue. The chain combines TRBV10-2 with TRBJ2-6; D not certain. In DNA, the CDR3 is TGCGCCAGCAGTGAGGGCGTCTCTGGGGCCAACGTCCTGACTTTC. This translates into CASSEGVSGANVLTF.